This paragraph reports one TCR beta chain. The antigen is not known. The sample originates from a study of cytomegalovirus exposure and HLA in healthy donors. Overall study results and limits: For cytomegalovirus status, the classifier reportedly gave diagnoses with high specificity and sensitivity. One later analysis, an examination of the roughly 130 validation repertoires, found that first-cohort TCR clusters tended to co-occur in them.

Among the roughly 120 subjects of the validation cohort, separate from the roughly 670-subject first cohort, were the donors. The CDR3 contains 13 residues. V was pared by 5 bases and J by 0 bases, with 7 bases between. Germline CDR1 MDHEN, CDR2 SYDVKM. Measured with immunoSEQ multiplex PCR; TCRdb has only the in-frame clones, and not every one. The table lists more than 70,000 clones, about 96% of them singletons. The sample taken for sequencing was PBMCs. The chain is built from TRBV28 and TRBJ1-1; no clear D gene. The receptor was derived from a man between 18 and 35 years old in good health and CMV-seropositive. CDR3 in amino acids: CASSLQMNTEAFF. The CDR3 DNA reads TGTGCCAGCAGTCTTCAGATGAACACTGAAGCTTTCTTT.